This T cell receptor (beta chain) was identified during a study of cytomegalovirus exposure and HLA in healthy donors. Study at large: In a previous analysis, around 110 million unique TCR beta sequences were found from roughly 180 million T cells.

For this clone: Its antigen is currently unknown.

The study, taken as a whole, reports: In a later analysis, TCR beta V- and J-gene trimming showed a link to a missense DCLRE1C variant. Across donors, presence/absence analyses took sequencing depth to be roughly uniform.

This CDR3 comprises 13 residues. The V gene's germline CDR1 is GTSNPN and CDR2 SVGIG (reference sequence). V lost 2 bases to trimming and J lost 0 bases, with 2 bases between them. The study ran its PCR with 60 Vbeta and 13 Jbeta primers. Sequencing was performed with immunoSEQ multiplex PCR; in TCRdb, only in-frame clones are kept and a portion is missing. The sample consists of about 130,000 clones, roughly 78% of them appearing once. The chain uses TRBV30 and TRBJ2-6; no clear D. This TCR was sampled from a male donor in good health and CMV-seronegative. The sample was PBMCs. The DNA for the CDR3 is TGTGCCTGGAGTCGCTCTGGGGCCAACGTCCTGACTTTC. Residues: CAWSRSGANVLTF.